This TCR beta chain was documented in a study of beta chain features in type 1 diabetes. This clone was observed a few times. As yet, its antigen is unknown. All of the isolated RNA was reverse transcribed, so expressed TCRB transcripts were sequenced. TCRdb's table, derived via immunoSEQ multiplex PCR, lists solely in-frame clones and lacks some. There are about 640,000 clones in the sample; 12% occur only once, and 0.095% to 0.15% lies in the top ten. The CDR3 extends over 13 amino acids. The germline V and J ends were trimmed by 3 bases and 8 bases, with 9 bases remaining between them. Per germline, CDR1 SGDLS and CDR2 YYNGEE. Study-wide points: An over-representation of cells with high TCR expression could result from cDNA sequencing. Researchers reported that naive, central memory and Treg TCRB repertoires appeared more similar in patients than in healthy donors. More deletions and fewer insertions at VDJ junctions were found in patients with type 1 diabetes. Across all four CD4+ subsets, people with type 1 diabetes showed modestly shorter TCRB CDR3s.

This sequence was found in a young man with type 1 diabetes. Sample: naive CD4+ T cells from blood. The chain is built from TRBV9 and TRBJ1-6; D unclear. The CDR3 DNA sequence: TGTGCCAGCAGCGCCTCTGACGATTCACCCCTCCACTTT. Amino acids: CASSASDDSPLHF.